These 11 T cell receptor beta chains originate from one sample sequenced in a study of control samples from healthy donors and cancer patients. Clones were sequenced by immunoSEQ multiplex PCR, and TCRdb holds only the in-frame ones, with some missing. The sample lists approximately 70,000 clones; roughly 82% were seen once. The sample consisted of blood. The source is a man in his fifties or sixties in good health.

The chain has TRBV12-3 or TRBV12-4 and TRBJ2-7; D remains ambiguous. The CDR3 runs 13 residues. V was shortened by 3 bases and J by 0 bases, with 6 bases between the two germline ends. The CDR3 DNA reads as TGTGCCAGCAGTTTCGGACCCTCCTACGAGCAGTACTTC. This translates into CASSFGPSYEQYF.

The J gene is TRBJ2-7, the V gene TRBV28, with D uncertain. The V and J ends lost 6 bases and 2 bases respectively, with 20 bases between them. In germline, CDR1 is MDHEN, CDR2 SYDVKM. There are 16 residues in the CDR3. The CDR3 DNA reads TGTGCCAGCAGCCTGAATTCTGGACGTCGTCCCTACGAGCAGTACTTC. This translates into CASSLNSGRRPYEQYF.

By sample share, this clone is medium-sized. The chain recombines TRBV30 with TRBJ1-4; no clear D. The CDR3 sequence is 12 residues long. Trimming stripped 0 bases from V and 7 bases from J, with 6 bases between. In germline, CDR1 is GTSNPN, CDR2 SVGIG (reference sequence). The CDR3 DNA is TGTGCCTGGAGTGTACGGCGTGAAAAACTGTTTTTT. Translated: CAWSVRREKLFF.

The V and J genes are TRBV29-1 and TRBJ2-1; 8 bases agree with TRBD1. The CDR3 has 12 amino acids. The germline V gene has CDR1 SQVTM and CDR2 ANQGSEA. J was trimmed by 9 bases and V by 7 bases; bases with no gene match: 8. Written as DNA, the CDR3 is TGCAGCGCCTCCGGGACAGGTATTGAGCAGTTCTTC. Its protein is CSASGTGIEQFF.

J is TRBJ2-6 and V is TRBV30; D is undetermined. Germline CDR1 reads GTSNPN; CDR2 reads SVGIG (reference sequence). Trimming left V 0 bases short and J 0 bases short, with 12 bases between. The CDR3 runs 17 residues. DNA of the CDR3: TGTGCCTGGAGTGTATTCCCAGCGAGCTCTGGGGCCAACGTCCTGACTTTC. Translating it yields CAWSVFPASSGANVLTF.

The chain recombines TRBV5-1 with TRBJ1-4, with TRBD1 matching 7 bases. Germline loops: CDR1 SGHRS, CDR2 YFSETQ. V lost 0 bases to trimming and J lost 4 bases; unmatched junction nucleotides: 3. CDR3 length: 15 residues. The CDR3 loop is CASSLVGTVNEKLFF. The CDR3 DNA is TGCGCCAGCAGCTTGGTTGGGACAGTTAATGAAAAACTGTTTTTT.

The rearrangement joins TRBV7-2 to TRBJ2-1; TRBD2 agrees at 14 bases. Germline CDR1 is SGHTA and CDR2 is FQGNSA. CDR3 length: 18 residues. V was clipped by 1 base and J by 3 bases; unmatched bases: 5. The CDR3 DNA is TGTGCCAGCAGCTTAGAAGGGACTAGCGGGAGATTCTACAATGAGCAGTTCTTC. Amino acids: CASSLEGTSGRFYNEQFF.

The chain carries TRBV30 and TRBJ2-1; D is ambiguous. The ends were cut back, 3 bases at V and 7 bases at J, with 16 bases in the middle. The germline V gene has CDR1 GTSNPN and CDR2 SVGIG (reference sequence). The CDR3 contains 14 residues. This CDR3 reads CAWRGPSAANEQFF. CDR3 in DNA: TGTGCCTGGAGAGGACCCTCCGCGGCGAATGAGCAGTTCTTC.

The chain links TRBV2 to TRBJ2-1, with D possibly matching TRBD1 (6 bases). There are 15 residues in the CDR3. Trimming stripped 7 bases from V and 0 bases from J, with 13 bases between. Germline V gene sequence: CDR1 SNHLY, CDR2 FYNNEI. CDR3 amino acids: CASTKQGPSYNEQFF. CDR3 sequence (DNA): TGTGCCAGCACTAAACAGGGCCCCTCCTACAATGAGCAGTTCTTC. The full variable domain, rest sourced from reference TRBV2 and TRBJ2-1, is EPEVTQTPSHQVTQMGQEVILRCVPISNHLYFYWYRQILGQKVEFLVSFYNNEISEKSEIFDDQFSVERPDGSNFTLKIRSTKLEDSAMYFCASTKQGPSYNEQFFGPGTRLTVL.

The chain uses TRBV12-3 or TRBV12-4 and TRBJ2-7; D gene unclear. CDR3 size: 13 residues. Trimming removed 2 bases from V and 6 bases from J, with 11 bases in between. Here the CDR3 reads CASSLRSPPEQYF. In nucleotides, the CDR3 is TGTGCCAGCAGTTTACGATCTCCTCCCGAGCAGTACTTC.

The chain uses TRBV29-1 and TRBJ1-2; weak D call: TRBD1 (5 bases). Germline CDR1 and CDR2: SQVTM and ANQGSEA. Trimming took 4 bases from V and 4 from J, leaving 13 bases between them. CDR3 length equals 13 residues. The CDR3 sequence: CSVVREERYGYTF. CDR3 DNA sequence: TGCAGCGTTGTCAGGGAAGAGCGCTATGGCTACACCTTC.